A single sample is the source of the 13 T cell receptor beta chains below, sequenced in a study of sequential checkpoint blockade in melanoma. Measured with immunoSEQ multiplex PCR; TCRdb has only the in-frame clones, and not every one. Found here are 20,000 to 25,000 clones, 80% to 90% of them singletons; the top ten hold over 9.5%. Documented treatment: randomized to nivolumab then ipilimumab (arm A) or the reverse (arm B). The material sequenced was CD8+ T cells sorted from blood (inferred from file names), taken from a patient given nivolumab and ipilimumab in sequence. The receptor set was obtained from a human donor with melanoma.

J is TRBJ2-7 and V is TRBV2; D is ambiguous. V lost 8 bases and J lost 2, with 16 bases in between. The germline gives CDR1 SNHLY, CDR2 FYNNEI. The CDR3 has 14 amino acids. The CDR3 region is CASALYPATYEQYF. In DNA form, the CDR3 reads TGTGCCAGCGCCTTATACCCTGCTACCTACGAGCAGTACTTC.

The chain has TRBV11-2 and TRBJ2-4; 11 positions agree with TRBD2. This CDR3 has 15 residues. In germline, CDR1 is SGHAT, CDR2 FQNNGV. Trimming at V came to 3 bases and at J to 4 bases, leaving 2 bases not matched to a gene. The CDR3 DNA is TGTGCCAGCAGCTTTTGGACTAGCGGGAAAAACATTCAGTACTTC. This gives the protein CASSFWTSGKNIQYF.

This sequence joins TRBV11-2 and TRBJ1-1; 7 nucleotides match TRBD1. Germline V CDR1 and CDR2: SGHAT, FQNNGV. CDR3 length: 12 amino acids. Trimming cost V 9 bases and J 7 bases; bases outside gene matches: 8. CDR3 coding DNA: TGTGCCAGTTCCGAGACAGGGCTTGAAGCTTTCTTT. Translating gives CASSETGLEAFF. Using reference TRBV11-2 and TRBJ1-1 for the parts outside the CDR3, the full variable domain is EAGVAQSPRYKIIEKRQSVAFWCNPISGHATLYWYQQILGQGPKLLIQFQNNGVVDDSQLPKDRFSAERLKGVDSTLKIQPAKLEDSAVYLCASSETGLEAFFGQGTRLTVV.

The chain carries TRBV7-6 and TRBJ1-6; TRBD1 matches 9 bases. Germline assignment: CDR1 SGHVS and CDR2 FNYEAQ. The CDR3 spans 17 residues. V shed 5 bases and J 4 bases; nucleotides not matched to a gene: 9. For the CDR3, the DNA is TGTGCCAGCAGCCAGGCCGGGACAGGGTTTTATAATTCACCCCTCCACTTT. This translates into CASSQAGTGFYNSPLHF.

This chain connects TRBV28 to TRBJ2-1; 12 bases are a match to TRBD2. The ends lost 5 bases at V and 1 base at J; junction bases unmatched: 15. CDR1 MDHEN and CDR2 SYDVKM come from the germline V gene. This CDR3 is built from 20 residues. The CDR3 region has the DNA TGTGCCAGCAGTCATTACACCGGGACTAGCGGGCGCTCGTCCTACAATGAGCAGTTCTTC. Residues: CASSHYTGTSGRSSYNEQFF.

The CDR3 DNA follows: TGCGCCAGCAGCCAAGCGGACAGAAGACGGGAGCAGTACTTC. Protein product: CASSQADRRREQYF. V is TRBV4-1 and J is TRBJ2-7; TRBD1 might be the D (6 bases). This CDR3 comprises 14 residues. V was cut by 1 base and J by 7 bases, with 14 bases left in between. CDR1 and CDR2 from the germline V gene are MGHRA and YSYEKL.

The chain uses TRBV30 and TRBJ1-2; no clear D gene. Trimming left V 8 bases short and J 5 bases short, with 18 bases between. The CDR3 contains 13 residues. Germline V gene lookup returns CDR1 GTSNPN and CDR2 SVGIG (reference sequence). This CDR3 reads CARSEGSHYGYTF. The CDR3, as DNA: TGTGCCCGAAGCGAGGGCAGTCATTATGGCTACACCTTC.

In its sample, this clone was seen once. The chain links TRBV6-5 to TRBJ1-1; D is uncertain. V was pared by 1 base and J by 2 bases, with 11 bases between. Germline lookup yields CDR1 MNHEY and CDR2 SVGAGI. This CDR3 spans 15 amino acids. The CDR3 protein is CASSYLMAGNTEAFF. In DNA form, the CDR3 reads TGTGCCAGCAGTTACTTGATGGCAGGAAACACTGAAGCTTTCTTT.

This chain uses TRBV11-2 with TRBJ1-2; no firm D call. The germline V gene has CDR1 SGHAT and CDR2 FQNNGV. The CDR3 totals 14 residues. Trimming pared 5 bases from V and 4 bases from J, leaving 14 bases between. This chain's CDR3 is CASSLEVRGYGYTF. The CDR3 nucleotides are TGTGCCAGCAGCCTGGAAGTACGGGGCTATGGCTACACCTTC.

The chain employs TRBV4-1 and TRBJ2-1; 10 nucleotides match TRBD2. J lost 0 bases, V lost 6 bases, and 5 bases had no gene match. The CDR3 runs 16 residues. Germline V lookup: CDR1 MGHRA, CDR2 YSYEKL. Here the CDR3 reads CASRLASGSSYNEQFF. The CDR3 DNA reads as TGCGCCAGCAGACTGGCTAGCGGGAGCTCCTACAATGAGCAGTTCTTC.

The rearrangement joins TRBV9 to TRBJ2-7; 13 nucleotides agree with TRBD2. The germline V gene has CDR1 SGDLS and CDR2 YYNGEE. The CDR3 is 15 residues long. J gave up 2 bases and V 8 bases, and 7 bases lay outside the gene matches. CDR3 coding DNA: TGTGCCAGTAGCACCGGGACTAGCGGGACCTACGAGCAGTACTTC. It translates to CASSTGTSGTYEQYF.

The chain combines TRBV5-6 with TRBJ2-7; tentatively, D is TRBD2 (6 bases). The germline V and J ends were trimmed by 0 bases and 2 bases, with 12 bases remaining between them. CDR1 is SGHDT and CDR2 is YYEEEE in the germline V gene. The length of the CDR3 is 15 residues. The CDR3 region is CASSLGGGWTYEQYF. In DNA, the CDR3 is TGTGCCAGCAGCTTGGGCGGAGGGTGGACCTACGAGCAGTACTTC.

The rearrangement uses TRBV5-4 and TRBJ2-1, with 8 nucleotides matching TRBD2. Trimming took 3 bases from V and 10 from J; bases not matched to a gene: 9. In germline, CDR1 is SGHNT, CDR2 YYREEE (reference sequence). CDR3 length: 14 residues. This CDR3 reads CASSSSGRAWEQFF. The CDR3 DNA reads as TGTGCCAGCAGCTCATCCGGGAGGGCCTGGGAGCAGTTCTTC.